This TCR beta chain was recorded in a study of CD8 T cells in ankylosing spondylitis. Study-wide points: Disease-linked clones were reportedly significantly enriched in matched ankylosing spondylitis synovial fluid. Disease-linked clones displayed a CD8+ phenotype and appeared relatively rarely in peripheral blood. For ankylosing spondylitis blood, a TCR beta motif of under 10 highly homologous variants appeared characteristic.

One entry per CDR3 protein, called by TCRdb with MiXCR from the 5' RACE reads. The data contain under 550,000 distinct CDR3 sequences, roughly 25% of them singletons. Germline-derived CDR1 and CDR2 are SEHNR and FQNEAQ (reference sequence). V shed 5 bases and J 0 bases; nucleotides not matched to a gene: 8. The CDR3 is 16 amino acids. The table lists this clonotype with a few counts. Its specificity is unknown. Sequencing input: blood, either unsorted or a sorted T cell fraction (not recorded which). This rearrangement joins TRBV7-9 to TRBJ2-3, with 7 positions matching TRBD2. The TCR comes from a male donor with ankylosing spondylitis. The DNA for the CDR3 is TGTGCCAGCAGCGAAACTAGCGCCCAAAGCACAGATACGCAGTATTTT. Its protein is CASSETSAQSTDTQYF.